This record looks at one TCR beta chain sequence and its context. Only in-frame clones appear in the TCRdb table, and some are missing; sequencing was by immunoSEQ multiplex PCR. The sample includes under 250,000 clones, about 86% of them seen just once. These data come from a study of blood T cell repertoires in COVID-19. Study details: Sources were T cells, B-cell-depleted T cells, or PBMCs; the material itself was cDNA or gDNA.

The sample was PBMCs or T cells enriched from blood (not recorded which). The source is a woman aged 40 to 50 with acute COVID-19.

This chain's CDR3 is CASSFDRGVSTF. The CDR3 DNA reads as TGTGCCAGCAGCTTCGACAGGGGAGTTAGCACCTTC. The chain has TRBV7-2 and TRBJ1-2; 8 nucleotides line up with TRBD1. CDR1 SGHTA and CDR2 FQGNSA come from the germline V gene. The V segment lost 3 bases and the J segment 13 bases; nucleotides outside the gene matches: 7. This CDR3 contains 12 residues. Variable domain in full (rest from reference TRBV7-2 and TRBJ1-2): GAGVSQSPSNKVTEKGKDVELRCDPISGHTALYWYRQSLGQGLEFLIYFQGNSAPDKSGLPSDRFSAERTGGSVSTLTIQRTQQEDSAVYLCASSFDRGVSTFGSGTRLTVV.